A single sample gave rise to the 8 T cell receptor beta chains below, sequenced in a study of Tregs in tolerant kidney transplant recipients. Their recognized antigens are unknown. Only in-frame clones appear in the TCRdb table, and some are missing; sequencing was by immunoSEQ multiplex PCR. The sample carries tens of thousands of clones, 95% recorded once. Sequencing input: Tregs from blood cultured with allogeneic cells. These receptors originate from a human donor in good health.

V gene TRBV19 combines with J gene TRBJ1-2; 7 positions agree with TRBD1. This CDR3 has 18 amino acids. Looked up from germline, CDR1 is LNHDA and CDR2 is SQIVND (reference sequence). The ends lost 5 bases at V and 0 bases at J; junction bases unmatched: 15. This CDR3 reads CASSPRQGGFIANYGYTF. DNA of the CDR3: TGTGCCAGTAGTCCCCGACAGGGAGGGTTTATAGCTAACTATGGCTACACCTTC.

The gene calls are TRBV27 and TRBJ2-4; TRBD1 agrees at 12 bases. With V trimmed by 3 bases and J by 0 bases, 6 bases remained unmatched. The CDR3 runs 18 residues. Germline CDR1 reads MNHEY; CDR2 reads SMNVEV (reference sequence). The DNA of the CDR3 is TGTGCCAGCAGTTTTGCGGGACAGGGGGCCGGAGCCAAAAACATTCAGTACTTC. This translates into CASSFAGQGAGAKNIQYF.

This CDR3 is CASSERLANEKLFF. The DNA of the CDR3 is TGTGCCAGCAGTGAACGGTTAGCTAATGAAAAACTGTTTTTT. V and J are TRBV2 and TRBJ1-4; D unresolved. V dropped 2 bases and J dropped 3 bases, with 7 bases sitting between them. The germline V gene encodes CDR1 SNHLY and CDR2 FYNNEI. The CDR3 is 14 amino acids.

The rearrangement joins TRBV19 to TRBJ2-7; 10 bases agree with TRBD1. V shed 2 bases, J shed 7 bases, and the junction held 8 bases outside the gene matches. This CDR3 contains 15 residues. The V gene's germline CDR1 is LNHDA and CDR2 SQIVND (reference sequence). CDR3 loop: CASSIPGQGTGEQYF. CDR3 DNA: TGTGCCAGTAGTATACCGGGACAGGGGACTGGGGAGCAGTACTTC.

This clone was picked up a small number of times. V and J are TRBV5-4 and TRBJ1-2; tentatively, D is TRBD1 (6 bases). The CDR3 has 14 amino acids. Germline CDR1 SGHNT, CDR2 YYREEE (reference sequence). The V end lost 7 bases, the J end lost 0 bases, and 13 bases lay between the germline ends. This chain's CDR3 is CASGRQGTNYGYTF. The CDR3 bases are TGTGCCAGCGGACGGCAGGGGACTAACTATGGCTACACCTTC.

The chain couples TRBV18 to TRBJ2-3, with D unclear. V lost 3 bases, J lost 0 bases, and 13 bases lay in between. Per the germline V gene, CDR1 is KGHSH and CDR2 is LQKENI. This CDR3 has 16 amino acids. CDR3 nucleotides: TGTGCCAGCTCACCTGGCGGCCTCCGCAGCACAGATACGCAGTATTTT. It codes for CASSPGGLRSTDTQYF.

V is TRBV7-9 and J is TRBJ1-1; no clear D. CDR1 is SEHNR and CDR2 is FQNEAQ in the germline V gene (reference sequence). The CDR3 consists of 14 residues. V lost 5 bases to trimming and J lost 6 bases, with 16 bases between them. CDR3 loop: CASSRDVSGAEAFF. CDR3 DNA sequence: TGTGCCAGCAGCCGAGATGTCTCGGGTGCTGAAGCTTTCTTT. The variable domain in full, with the rest retrieved from reference TRBV7-9 and TRBJ1-1, is DTGVSQNPRHKITKRGQNVTFRCDPISEHNRLYWYRQTLGQGPEFLTYFQNEAQLEKSRLLSDRFSAERPKGSFSTLEIQRTEQGDSAMYLCASSRDVSGAEAFFGQGTRLTVV.

The chain carries TRBV11-2 and TRBJ1-1; D possibly corresponds to TRBD1 (6 bases). V dropped 3 bases and J dropped 4 bases, with 12 bases sitting between them. Germline values: CDR1 SGHAT, CDR2 FQNNGV. This CDR3 spans 14 amino acids. CDR3 in DNA: TGTGCCAGCAGCTTTCGTACAGGGCCCACTGAAGCTTTCTTT. Its protein is CASSFRTGPTEAFF.